This T cell receptor beta chain was identified in a study of blood T cells in healthy people across ages. Study-level points and caveats: Any changes in expanded clonotypes were possibly confounded, as donor CMV status remained unknown. More naive CD4+ cells and higher diversity marked long-lived donors relative to aged donors.

Sample-barcoded 5' priming and a J-beta primer mix drove a second PCR of about 6 to 12 cycles. Each single sample gave us at least 2.5 million CDR3-containing paired-end reads. TCRdb re-called the 5' RACE reads through MiXCR, storing one row per CDR3 protein. The repertoire includes 730,000 or so distinct CDR3 sequences, around 43% of them detected once, and about 32% sits in the top ten. As for this clonotype: Its antigen is unidentified.

The CDR3 runs to 17 residues. Germline CDR1 is SGHTA and CDR2 is FQGNSA. Germline trimming cut 0 bases from V and 4 bases from J; bases unmatched to any gene: 8. Material: blood. J is TRBJ2-3 and V is TRBV7-2; 9 nucleotides match TRBD2. This receptor was taken from an elderly man in good health. CDR3 in amino acids: CASSLAMAGGSADTQYF. The CDR3 DNA follows: TGTGCCAGCAGCTTAGCGATGGCGGGGGGGAGTGCAGATACGCAGTATTTT.